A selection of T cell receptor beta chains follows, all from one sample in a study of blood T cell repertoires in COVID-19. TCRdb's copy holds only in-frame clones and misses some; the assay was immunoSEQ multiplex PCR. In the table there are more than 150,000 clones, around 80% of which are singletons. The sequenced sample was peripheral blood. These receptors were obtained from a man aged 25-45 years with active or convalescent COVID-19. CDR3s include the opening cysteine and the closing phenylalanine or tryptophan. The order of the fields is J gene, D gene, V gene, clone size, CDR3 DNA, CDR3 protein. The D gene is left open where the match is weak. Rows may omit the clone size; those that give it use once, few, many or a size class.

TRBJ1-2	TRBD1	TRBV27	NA	TGTGCCAGCAGTTTTACCTCGAGATTACAGGGGGCTAACTATGGCTACACCTTC	CASSFTSRLQGANYGYTF
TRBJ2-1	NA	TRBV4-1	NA	TGCGCCAGCAGCCAAGTTAGGTGGGGGGATGAGCAGTTCTTC	CASSQVRWGDEQFF
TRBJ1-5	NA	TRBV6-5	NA	TGTGCCAGCAGGCCACAGGGCGGGCAGCCCCAGCATTTT	CASRPQGGQPQHF
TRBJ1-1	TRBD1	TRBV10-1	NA	TGCGCCAGCACCCTAAGGACAGGGGGTTTTAGAGCTTTCTTT	CASTLRTGGFRAFF
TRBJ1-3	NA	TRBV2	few	TGTGCCAGCAGAGGGGAAGGAAACACCATATATTTT	CASRGEGNTIYF
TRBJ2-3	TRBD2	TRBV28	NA	TGTGCCCTCGGCCTCAGCGGGATAGCGGGAAACCCAGATACGCAGTATTTT	CALGLSGIAGNPDTQYF
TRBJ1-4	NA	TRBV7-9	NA	TGTGCCAGCAGCTTTGGCGAGGGGAGGGAAAAACTGTTTTTT	CASSFGEGREKLFF
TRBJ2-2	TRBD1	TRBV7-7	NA	TGTGCTAGCAGCCTGGGACAGGTTGCCGGGGAGCTGTTTTTT	CASSLGQVAGELFF
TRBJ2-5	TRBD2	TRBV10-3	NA	TGTGCGAGCCGGCGGGGGGGACAAGAGACCCAGTACTTC	CASRRGGQETQYF
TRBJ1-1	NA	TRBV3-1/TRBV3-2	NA	TGTGCCAGCAGCCCCGACAGTTTGAACACTGAAGCTTTCTTT	CASSPDSLNTEAFF
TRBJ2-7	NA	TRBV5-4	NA	TGTGCCAGCAGCTTGCCGGGACTTTACTACGAGCAGTACTTC	CASSLPGLYYEQYF
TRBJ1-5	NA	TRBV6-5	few	TGTGCCAGCAGTTACTCCGACGGCCCGGGGGATCAGCCCCAGCATTTT	CASSYSDGPGDQPQHF
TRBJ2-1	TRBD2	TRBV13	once	TGTGCCAGCAGGCGGGAGGGAGGGAACAATGAGCAGTTCTTC	CASRREGGNNEQFF
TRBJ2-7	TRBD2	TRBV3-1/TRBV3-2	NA	TGTGCCAGCAGCCAAGGAGGGTCTATCAGCGGGAGCAGCTCCTACGAGCAGTACTTC	CASSQGGSISGSSSYEQYF
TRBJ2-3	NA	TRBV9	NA	TGTGCCAGCAGCGATACTAGCTTCCAAGATACGCAGTATTTT	CASSDTSFQDTQYF
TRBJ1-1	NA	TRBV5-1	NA	TGCGCCAGCAGCCAGTCCGTCTCGAACACTGAAGCTTTCTTT	CASSQSVSNTEAFF
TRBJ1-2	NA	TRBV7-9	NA	TGTGCCAGCAGCCCGCGCGAGGGCTATGGCTACACCTTC	CASSPREGYGYTF
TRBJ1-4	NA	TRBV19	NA	TGTGCCAGTAGTATTCGGAGCGATGAAGAAAAACTGTTTTTT	CASSIRSDEEKLFF
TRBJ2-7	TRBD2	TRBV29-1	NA	TGCAGCGTTCAAACGGGGGGAATCTACGAGCAGTACTTC	CSVQTGGIYEQYF
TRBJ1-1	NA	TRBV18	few	TGTGCCAGCTCACGTACCAGGCGGAACACTGAAGCTTTCTTT	CASSRTRRNTEAFF
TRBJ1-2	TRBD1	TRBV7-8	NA	TGTGCCAGCAGCTTATTGGGACAGGGGACCTATGGCTACACCTTC	CASSLLGQGTYGYTF
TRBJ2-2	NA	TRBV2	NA	TGTGCCAGCCGCTGGGCGGGCGGCACCGGGGAGCTGTTTTTT	CASRWAGGTGELFF
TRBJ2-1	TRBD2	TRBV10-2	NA	TGCGCCAGCTGTCTAGCGGGGGTTTCCTACAATGAGCAGTTCTTC	CASCLAGVSYNEQFF
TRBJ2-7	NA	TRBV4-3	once	TGCGCCAGCAGCCAAGACAGAAGCGCGTACTACGAGCAGTACTTC	CASSQDRSAYYEQYF
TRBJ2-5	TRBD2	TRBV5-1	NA	TGCGCCAGCAGCTTTGCCTCAGGGACTAGCGGGAAGGTAGAGACCCAGTACTTC	CASSFASGTSGKVETQYF
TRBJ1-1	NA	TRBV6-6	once	TGTGCCAGCAGTCCCAGACAGCGCGCTGAAGCTTTCTTT	CASSPRQRAEAFF
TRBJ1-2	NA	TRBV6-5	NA	TGTGCCAGTCACCCGGAGCTTAACTATGGCTACACCTTC	CASHPELNYGYTF
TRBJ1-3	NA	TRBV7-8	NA	TGTGCCAGCAGCGACAGGAGCCTTGGAAACACCATATATTTT	CASSDRSLGNTIYF
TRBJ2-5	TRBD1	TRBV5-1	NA	TGCGCCAGCAGCTTGGACCGACAGGGGGTCTCCGAGACCCAGTACTTC	CASSLDRQGVSETQYF
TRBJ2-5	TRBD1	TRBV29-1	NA	TGCAGCGCCGGACAGGGGGGAGAGACCCAGTACTTC	CSAGQGGETQYF
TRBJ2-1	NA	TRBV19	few	TGTGCCAGTAGTATAGATATAGCTGCCCTAGATGAGCAGTTCTTC	CASSIDIAALDEQFF
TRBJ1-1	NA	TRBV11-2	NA	TGTGCCAGCAGCTTAGTTCCCGGAGCGATGAACACTGAAGCTTTCTTT	CASSLVPGAMNTEAFF
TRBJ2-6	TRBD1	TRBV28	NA	TGTGCCAGCAGTTGGACAGGCGCCGTCTCTGGGGCCAACGTCCTGACTTTC	CASSWTGAVSGANVLTF
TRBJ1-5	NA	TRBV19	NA	TGTGCCAGTAGTTTTACAGGCTTCAGCAATCAGCCCCAGCATTTT	CASSFTGFSNQPQHF
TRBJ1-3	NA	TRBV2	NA	TGTGCCAGCAGTCCTCCGACAGGTCCGAGCTCTGGAAACACCATATATTTT	CASSPPTGPSSGNTIYF
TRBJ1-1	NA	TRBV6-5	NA	TGTGCCAGCCGCTTTGGTGGGGGCCCTGAAGCTTTCTTT	CASRFGGGPEAFF
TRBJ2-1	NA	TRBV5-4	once	TGTGCCAGCAGCTCCGTCCTGGGGGCAGGTAGTTACAATGAGCAGTTCTTC	CASSSVLGAGSYNEQFF
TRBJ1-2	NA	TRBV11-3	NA	TGTGCCAGCAGCTCCACCGACGGGGTTTTAGATGGCTACACCTTC	CASSSTDGVLDGYTF
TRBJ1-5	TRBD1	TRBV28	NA	TGTGCCAGCAGTTTACGGACAGGGAACAATCAGCCCCAGCATTTT	CASSLRTGNNQPQHF
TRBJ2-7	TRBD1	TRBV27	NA	TGTGCCAGCAGTGCGGGACAGGCGAACCCCTACGAGCAGTACTTC	CASSAGQANPYEQYF
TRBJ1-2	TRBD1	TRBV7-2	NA	TGTGCCAGCAGCTTGAGGGACAGGGGACACTATGGCTACACCTTC	CASSLRDRGHYGYTF
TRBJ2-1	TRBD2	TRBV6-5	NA	TGTGCCAGCAGTTACTTGCGGGGGGGGGAGCAGTTCTTC	CASSYLRGGEQFF
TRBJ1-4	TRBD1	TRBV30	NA	TGTGCCTGGAGGACAGGGGGCGGTGAAAAACTGTTTTTT	CAWRTGGGEKLFF
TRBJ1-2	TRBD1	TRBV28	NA	TGTGCCAGCAGTTACCGGACAGGGGGGTTCTATGGCTACACCTTC	CASSYRTGGFYGYTF
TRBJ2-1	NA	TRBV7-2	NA	TGTGCCAGCAGCTTAGTGGGGGGTACCGGAAACAATGAGCAGTTCTTC	CASSLVGGTGNNEQFF
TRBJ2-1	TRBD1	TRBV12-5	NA	TGTGCTAGTGGTTTGGGACAGGGTGATAGGGATGAGCAGTTCTTC	CASGLGQGDRDEQFF
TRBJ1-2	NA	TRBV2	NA	TGTGCCAGCCGGGGAAGTGAGAACTATGGCTACACCTTC	CASRGSENYGYTF
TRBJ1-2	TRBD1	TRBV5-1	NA	TGCGCCAGCAGCTCCAACCGACAGGGGGCTACTGGCTACACCTTC	CASSSNRQGATGYTF
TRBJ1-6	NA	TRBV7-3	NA	TGTGCCAGCAGTCTGAGGGTAGACTCACCCCTCCACTTT	CASSLRVDSPLHF
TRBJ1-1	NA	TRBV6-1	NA	TGTGCCAGCAGTGAAGCAAGCGGGGTAAACACTGAAGCTTTCTTT	CASSEASGVNTEAFF
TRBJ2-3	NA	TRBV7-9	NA	TGTGCCAGCAGCCCCCTCGGGTCGGACACAGATACGCAGTATTTT	CASSPLGSDTDTQYF
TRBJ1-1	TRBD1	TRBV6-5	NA	TGTGCCAGCAGCTCAGGACAGGTGAACACTGAAGCTTTCTTT	CASSSGQVNTEAFF
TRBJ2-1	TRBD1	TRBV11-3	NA	TGTGCCAGCAGCTTAGAGGCGACAGGGATCTACAATGAGCAGTTCTTC	CASSLEATGIYNEQFF
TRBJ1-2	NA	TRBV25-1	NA	TGTGCCAGCAGTGGAGGGTATGGCTACACCTTC	CASSGGYGYTF
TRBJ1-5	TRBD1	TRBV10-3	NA	TGTGCCATCAGCGGGACAGCCAATCAGCCCCAGCATTTT	CAISGTANQPQHF
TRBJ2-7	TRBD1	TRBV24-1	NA	TGTGCCACCAGTGACAGTCGACAGGGTCGGGATTACGAGCAGTACTTC	CATSDSRQGRDYEQYF
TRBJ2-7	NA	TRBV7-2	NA	TGTGCCAGCAGCTTTGGGACAAAGTCCTACGAGCAGTACTTC	CASSFGTKSYEQYF
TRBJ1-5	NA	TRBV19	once	TGTGCCAGTAGTATGGGCAGGGAATCTAGTCAGCCCCAGCATTTT	CASSMGRESSQPQHF